A selection of T cell receptor beta chains follows, all from one sample in a study of cytomegalovirus exposure and HLA in healthy donors. TCRdb's copy holds only in-frame clones and misses some; the assay was immunoSEQ multiplex PCR. The sample gives under 200,000 clones, about 71% of which show up once; less than 3.5% is in the top ten. The sequencing input was PBMCs. The receptors come from a woman aged 40 to 50 in good health and CMV-seropositive. CDR3s include the opening cysteine and the closing phenylalanine or tryptophan. A D gene is named only where the DNA matches it firmly. Part of the rows lack a size; the others show once, few, many or a class for expanded clones.

d_gene | j_gene | abundance | v_gene | CDR3nt | CDR3aa
TRBD1 | TRBJ1-1 | NA | TRBV7-2 | TGTGCCAGCAGCGCAGGGGGCGTGAACACTGAAGCTTTCTTT | CASSAGGVNTEAFF
NA | TRBJ2-7 | NA | TRBV6-5 | TGTGCCAGCAGTTACCAGGGGCGGGGGTCCTACGAGCAGTACTTC | CASSYQGRGSYEQYF
TRBD1 | TRBJ2-1 | NA | TRBV2 | TGTGCCATCCCGGGCCAGGGGGCTGTTGATGAGCAGTTCTTC | CAIPGQGAVDEQFF
TRBD2 | TRBJ2-1 | NA | TRBV5-1 | TGCGCCAGCAGCCTGGGACTAGCGGAATACAATGAGCAGTTCTTC | CASSLGLAEYNEQFF
NA | TRBJ1-1 | NA | TRBV12-5 | TGTGCTAGTGCACCGGCGGGACCCGCTGAAGCTTTCTTT | CASAPAGPAEAFF
NA | TRBJ2-5 | NA | TRBV28 | TGTGCCAGCAGTTTAGGGGACGGGGCAGGGAGGGAGACCCAGTACTTC | CASSLGDGAGRETQYF
NA | TRBJ1-5 | NA | TRBV19 | TGTGCCAGTAGTATCGGTCAGCCCCAGCATTTT | CASSIGQPQHF
TRBD1 | TRBJ2-7 | NA | TRBV6-6 | TGTGCCAGCACAGAAGGGGGCACAATGCCCTACGAGCAGTACTTC | CASTEGGTMPYEQYF
NA | TRBJ1-1 | NA | TRBV9 | TGTGCCAGCAGCGTAGGTAAGGGGATAAACACTGAAGCTTTCTTT | CASSVGKGINTEAFF
TRBD1 | TRBJ1-2 | NA | TRBV2 | TGTGCCAGCACCCAAAGGGCTGGGACAGCGAACTACTATGGCTACACCTTC | CASTQRAGTANYYGYTF
NA | TRBJ1-1 | NA | TRBV18 | TGTGCCAGCTCACCACCAAGGACTGAGAACACTGAAGCTTTCTTT | CASSPPRTENTEAFF
NA | TRBJ1-1 | NA | TRBV7-9 | TGTGCCAGCAGCTTAGTGTGGCAGGTCGGCTGCGAAGCTTTCTTT | CASSLVWQVGCEAFF
TRBD1 | TRBJ1-5 | NA | TRBV28 | TGTGCCAGCAGTTCTGGTGGACAGGGGACTGCTCAGCCCCAGCATTTT | CASSSGGQGTAQPQHF
TRBD1 | TRBJ1-3 | NA | TRBV15 | TGTGCCACCAGCAGGGGACAGGGGAAGGAAAACACCATATATTTT | CATSRGQGKENTIYF
NA | TRBJ2-2 | few | TRBV9 | TGTGCCAGCAGCGTAGCCACGAACACCGGGGAGCTGTTTTTT | CASSVATNTGELFF
NA | TRBJ2-7 | NA | TRBV6-5 | TGTGCCAGCAGGACGAGACAGACCTACGAGCAGTACTTC | CASRTRQTYEQYF
NA | TRBJ1-1 | NA | TRBV7-3 | TGTGCCAGCAGCCCCCCAATGAACACTGAAGCTTTCTTT | CASSPPMNTEAFF
TRBD2 | TRBJ2-1 | NA | TRBV5-1 | TGCGCCAGCAGCTTGGAGGCGGGAGTCTCCTACAATGAGCAGTTCTTC | CASSLEAGVSYNEQFF
TRBD2 | TRBJ2-5 | NA | TRBV5-1 | TGCGCCAGCAGCCCAGGGACTAGCGGATACCAAGAGACCCAGTACTTC | CASSPGTSGYQETQYF
NA | TRBJ1-1 | few | TRBV7-9 | TGTTCCAGCAGCTTAGATGCGGGGAAAGCTTTCTTT | CSSSLDAGKAFF
NA | TRBJ2-7 | NA | TRBV21-1 | TGTGCCAGCATCATAGCGGGGGGGCGCTCCTACGAGCAGTACTTC | CASIIAGGRSYEQYF
NA | TRBJ2-7 | NA | TRBV9 | TGTGCCAGCAGCGTAGCTATGGACAACGTTTACCACGAGCAGTACTTC | CASSVAMDNVYHEQYF
NA | TRBJ2-3 | NA | TRBV7-6 | TGTGCCAGCAGCTTAGCCGCAAACAGGTACCTCACAGATACGCAGTATTTT | CASSLAANRYLTDTQYF
TRBD1 | TRBJ1-1 | NA | TRBV4-2 | TGTGCCAGCAGCCAAGAAACAGGGGGCTTGAACACTGAAGCTTTCTTT | CASSQETGGLNTEAFF
NA | TRBJ2-2 | NA | TRBV5-1 | TGCGCCAGCAGCTTGCTCGGCACCGGGGAGCTGTTTTTT | CASSLLGTGELFF
NA | TRBJ2-6 | NA | TRBV5-1 | TGCGCCAGCAGCGGTCTATTAGGGGCGTCTGGGGCCAACGTCCTGACTTTC | CASSGLLGASGANVLTF
TRBD1 | TRBJ1-1 | NA | TRBV4-2 | TGTGCCAGCAGCCAGGGCCAGGGGGTGAACACTGAAGCTTTCTTT | CASSQGQGVNTEAFF
NA | TRBJ1-4 | NA | TRBV2 | TGTGCCAGCAGCCCAGGGGTAGATGAAAAACTGTTTTTT | CASSPGVDEKLFF
NA | TRBJ1-4 | few | TRBV6-1 | TGTGCCAGCAGGGGAGGGGCTTTTAATGAAAAACTGTTTTTT | CASRGGAFNEKLFF
TRBD1 | TRBJ2-3 | few | TRBV6-6 | TGTGCCAGCAGCCGCGGGACAGGCGCAAGCACAGATACGCAGTATTTT | CASSRGTGASTDTQYF
NA | TRBJ1-4 | NA | TRBV4-3 | TGCGCCAGCAGCCAAGATATCGTGGTTGGCAGTTCCCATGAAAAACTGTTTTTT | CASSQDIVVGSSHEKLFF
TRBD2 | TRBJ2-7 | NA | TRBV5-6 | TGTGCCAGCAGCACGACTAGCTACACCTCCTCCTACGAGCAGTACTTC | CASSTTSYTSSYEQYF
NA | TRBJ2-5 | NA | TRBV5-4 | TGTGCCAGCAGCTTTACCGGAGCCCTTTTGGAGACCCAGTACTTC | CASSFTGALLETQYF
NA | TRBJ2-3 | NA | TRBV29-1 | TGCAGCGTCCGGACACACACCACAGATACGCAGTATTTT | CSVRTHTTDTQYF
NA | TRBJ2-7 | few | TRBV6-5 | TGTGCCAGCAGTTCCCGGGACTTTACGTTCCGCGGGCAGTACTTC | CASSSRDFTFRGQYF
NA | TRBJ1-2 | NA | TRBV4-3 | TGCGCCAACAGCCAAGAGCGTCAGGGGTCCCATGGCTACACCTTC | CANSQERQGSHGYTF
NA | TRBJ1-1 | NA | TRBV20-1 | TGCAATGCTGTGGAGAGCACTGAAGCTTTCTTT | CNAVESTEAFF
TRBD2 | TRBJ2-1 | NA | TRBV4-2 | TGTGCCAGCAGCCAAGAGAGCGGGGTAAGCTCCTACAATGAGCAGTTCTTC | CASSQESGVSSYNEQFF